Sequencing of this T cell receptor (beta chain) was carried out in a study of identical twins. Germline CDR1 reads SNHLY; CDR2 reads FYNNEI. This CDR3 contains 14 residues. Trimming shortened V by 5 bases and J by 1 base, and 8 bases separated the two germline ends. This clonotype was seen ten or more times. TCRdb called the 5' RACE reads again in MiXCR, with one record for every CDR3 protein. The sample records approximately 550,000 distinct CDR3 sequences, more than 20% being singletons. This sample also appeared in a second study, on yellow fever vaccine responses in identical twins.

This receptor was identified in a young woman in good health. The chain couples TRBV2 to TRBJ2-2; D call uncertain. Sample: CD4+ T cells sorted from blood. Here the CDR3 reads CASSLTLNTGELFF. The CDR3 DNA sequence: TGTGCCAGCAGTCTCACTTTGAACACCGGGGAGCTGTTTTTT.